These 20 T cell receptor beta chains were all obtained from the same sample, sequenced in a study of chronic HIV infection and antiretroviral therapy (dated by TCRdb to about 2015). Preparation of the library involved 5' RACE. Instrument used: Illumina MiSeq. TCRdb ran its own pipeline on the public reads, namely fastp trimming at Q25 and MiXCR clone calling, and kept in-frame beta chains. Each entry merges the rows of one CDR3 protein and shows their most common DNA and genes. This sample holds about 38,000 distinct CDR3 sequences; around 8.7% were observed only once. Of the sample, around 2.9% is held by the ten largest clones. The sequencing sample was made of peripheral blood. The source of these receptors is an adult who had HIV and had not received antiretroviral therapy, or was an uninfected healthy control (not recorded which).

V gene TRBV2 combines with J gene TRBJ1-6; TRBD1 matches 7 bases. Germline CDR1 and CDR2: SNHLY and FYNNEI. The CDR3 consists of 15 residues. The V gene end was trimmed by 7 bases and the J gene end by 6 bases; junction bases not matched to a gene: 9. The CDR3 region is CASTISGTANSPLHF. CDR3 in DNA: TGTGCCAGCACAATCTCCGGGACAGCTAATTCACCCCTCCACTTT. Full variable domain (outside the CDR3, taken from reference TRBV2 and TRBJ1-6): EPEVTQTPSHQVTQMGQEVILRCVPISNHLYFYWYRQILGQKVEFLVSFYNNEISEKSEIFDDQFSVERPDGSNFTLKIRSTKLEDSAMYFCASTISGTANSPLHFGNGTRLTVT.

This clonotype was detected only a few times. The rearrangement links TRBV3-1 to TRBJ1-6; tentatively, D is TRBD1 (5 bases). The ends were cut back, 4 bases at V and 5 bases at J, with 12 bases in the middle. From germline, CDR1 is LGHDT and CDR2 YNNKEL (reference sequence). The CDR3 consists of 15 residues. CDR3: CASSRGGGHNSPLHF. DNA for the CDR3: TGTGCCAGCAGCCGGGGGGGTGGACATAATTCACCCCTCCACTTT.

This clonotype was observed many times. The CDR3 here is CASSKVGQGRTEAFF. CDR3 bases: TGTGCCAGCAGCAAAGTAGGACAGGGGAGGACTGAAGCTTTCTTT. The chain couples TRBV21-1 to TRBJ1-1; TRBD1, the table's D call, was not compared with the DNA. TRBV21-1 is a pseudogene locus. The CDR3 sequence is 15 residues long.

Details on this clonotype: Just one base apart from a much larger clone, this may be a read error. This sequence joins TRBV5-1 and TRBJ1-1; D gene unclear. This CDR3 spans 12 amino acids. Germline V CDR1 and CDR2: SGHRS, YFSETQ. The CDR3 region has the DNA TGCGCCAGCAGCTTGTCTGGAACTGAAACTTTCTTT. This gives the protein CASSLSGTETFF. Full variable domain (missing parts from reference TRBV5-1 and TRBJ1-1): KAGVTQTPRYLIKTRGQQVTLSCSPISGHRSVSWYQQTPGQGLQFLFEYFSETQRNKGNFPGRFSGRQFSNSRSEMNVSTLELGDSALYLCASSLSGTETFFGQGTRLTVV.

This clonotype was picked up many times. The J gene is TRBJ2-7, the V gene TRBV27; tentatively, D is TRBD2 (5 bases). V was clipped by 5 bases and J by 0 bases, with 14 bases between them. The germline V gene has CDR1 MNHEY and CDR2 SMNVEV (reference sequence). This CDR3 comprises 15 residues. The CDR3 loop reads CASSPAGKISYEQYF. The CDR3 coding sequence is TGTGCCAGCAGTCCGGCCGGGAAAATCTCCTACGAGCAGTACTTC.

This clonotype appeared a few times. V usage is TRBV28 and J usage is TRBJ2-1; possible D gene TRBD2, 6 bases. V dropped 3 bases and J dropped 4 bases, with 10 bases sitting between them. Germline CDR1 and CDR2: MDHEN and SYDVKM. CDR3 length equals 14 residues. The DNA of the CDR3 is TGTGCCAGCAGTTTCGAGCGGGTTTACAATGAGCAGTTCTTC. It translates to CASSFERVYNEQFF.

A remark on this clonotype: A much larger clone is a single base away; this may be a read error. The rearrangement uses TRBV28 and TRBJ2-7; 8 nucleotides line up with TRBD2. This CDR3 region has 15 residues. The V gene end was trimmed by 3 bases and the J gene end by 5 bases; junction bases not matched to a gene: 9. The germline gives CDR1 MDHEN, CDR2 SYDVKM. CDR3 sequence (DNA): TGTGCCAGCAGTTTGGCAGCGGGAGTCACCAACGAGCAGTACTTC. It is translated as CASSLAAGVTNEQYF.

This clonotype showed up just a few times. J is TRBJ2-2 and V is TRBV2; a possible D gene is TRBD1 (5 bases). Germline assignment: CDR1 SNHLY and CDR2 FYNNEI. V was pared by 2 bases and J by 3 bases, with 13 bases between. The CDR3 is made up of 16 amino acids. The CDR3 is CASSEPLTGYTGELFF. CDR3 nucleotides: TGTGCCAGCAGTGAACCGCTTACAGGATACACCGGGGAGCTGTTTTTT.

This clonotype occurred a few times. The chain recombines TRBV28 with TRBJ1-2; weak D call: TRBD1 (5 bases). Trimming took 6 bases from V and 4 from J, leaving 18 bases between them. Germline CDR1 is MDHEN and CDR2 is SYDVKM. The CDR3 runs 15 residues. CDR3 sequence reads: CASSPGGGRPYGYTF. The CDR3, as DNA: TGTGCCAGCAGCCCTGGGGGAGGACGGCCCTATGGCTACACCTTC.

A word on this clonotype: Its ends do not fully match the called genes, so a read error is possible. The chain links TRBV4-1 to TRBJ1-4, with D hard to call. CDR1 MGHRA and CDR2 YSYEKL come from the germline V gene. CDR3 length: 16 amino acids. In DNA, the CDR3 is TGCGCCAGCAGCCTCAATCCGAGGGTTACTAGTGAAAAACTGTTTTTT. Amino acid sequence: CASSLNPRVTSEKLFF.

V gene TRBV6-6 combines with J gene TRBJ1-1; D might be TRBD1 (5 bases). V was shortened by 8 bases and J by 2 bases, with 12 bases between the two germline ends. Germline lookup yields CDR1 MNHNY and CDR2 SVGAGI (reference sequence). The CDR3 sequence is 13 residues long. For the CDR3, the DNA is TGTGCCAGCGTCCAGGGAGGTAACACTGAAGCTTTCTTT. Its protein is CASVQGGNTEAFF.

The chain combines TRBV23-1 with TRBJ1-5; 8 nucleotides line up with TRBD1. TRBV23-1 is reported as an ORF; its role is uncertain. V shed 3 bases, J shed 5 bases, and the junction held 3 bases outside the gene matches. This CDR3 has 14 residues. CDR3 in amino acids: CASSQTDRDQPQHF. CDR3 nucleotides: TGCGCCAGCAGTCAGACGGACAGGGATCAGCCCCAGCATTTT.

This clonotype has at least ten counts. V is TRBV28 and J is TRBJ1-2, with 9 bases that match TRBD1. From germline, CDR1 is MDHEN and CDR2 SYDVKM. Unmatched junction bases numbered 2, after V lost 6 bases and J lost 3 bases. The CDR3 loop spans 13 amino acids. Written as DNA, the CDR3 is TGTGCCAGCAGAAGGACAGGGGACTATGGCTACACCTTC. Translating it yields CASRRTGDYGYTF.

This clonotype has at least ten counts. The chain is built from TRBV15 and TRBJ2-1, with 7 bases matching TRBD2. This CDR3 is 15 amino acids long. Germline trimming cut 3 bases from V and 6 bases from J; bases unmatched to any gene: 8. Germline loops: CDR1 LNHNV, CDR2 YYDKDF (reference sequence). The CDR3 sequence is CATSRRAGVGNEQFF. The CDR3 coding sequence is TGTGCCACCAGCAGGAGGGCGGGAGTGGGCAATGAGCAGTTCTTC.

Concerning this clonotype itself: Mismatch with germline at one junction end may stem from a read error. The chain uses TRBV2 and TRBJ1-1, with D unresolved. This CDR3 is built from 13 residues. Germline V gene lookup returns CDR1 SNHLY and CDR2 FYNNEI. The DNA of the CDR3 is TGTGCCAGCAGACCCACACCAAGCACTGAAACTTTCTTT. Amino acids: CASRPTPSTETFF.

This clonotype was observed a handful of times. CDR3 sequence (DNA): TGTGCCAGCATTTGGGAAACCGGGACAAAGGCCACTGAAGCTTTCTTT. Its protein product is CASIWETGTKATEAFF. The chain employs TRBV6-2 or TRBV6-3 and TRBJ1-1; D might be TRBD1 (6 bases). Trimming cost V 7 bases and J 4 bases, with 22 bases left between them. The CDR3 spans 16 residues. Germline loops: CDR1 MNHEY, CDR2 SVGEGT.

This clonotype occurred many times. The chain employs TRBV10-3 and TRBJ2-7; D uncertain. The CDR3 loop spans 13 amino acids. Germline CDR1 ENHRY, CDR2 SYGVKD. Trimming removed 2 bases from V and 5 bases from J, with 10 bases in between. In DNA form, the CDR3 reads TGTGCCATCAGTGAGGCCGGAATACACGAGCAGTACTTC. Encoded protein: CAISEAGIHEQYF.

In this sample, this clonotype turned up many times. The chain joins TRBV4-1 to TRBJ2-1, with 7 bases lining up with TRBD1. Per germline, CDR1 MGHRA and CDR2 YSYEKL. V lost 1 base to trimming and J lost 0 bases; unmatched junction nucleotides: 0. This CDR3 contains 15 residues. The CDR3 protein is CASSQGDSSYNEQFF. The CDR3 nucleotides read TGCGCCAGCAGCCAAGGGGACAGCTCCTACAATGAGCAGTTCTTC.

This clonotype was recorded many times. The J gene is TRBJ2-7, the V gene TRBV28; a weak D match, TRBD1 (5 bases). Germline lookup yields CDR1 MDHEN and CDR2 SYDVKM. The CDR3 is 14 amino acids. The ends were cut back, 5 bases at V and 6 bases at J, with 17 bases in the middle. The CDR3 DNA is TGTGCCAGCAGTCTGGGGCCAAGTCGGTCCGAGCAGTACTTC. Translation: CASSLGPSRSEQYF.

This chain connects TRBV29-1 to TRBJ2-1; perhaps D is TRBD1 or TRBD2 (5 bases each). The CDR3 sequence is 13 residues long. From germline, CDR1 is SQVTM and CDR2 ANQGSEA. V was pared by 3 bases and J by 2 bases, with 8 bases between. The CDR3: CSVELGAYNEQFF. CDR3 DNA: TGCAGCGTTGAGTTGGGGGCCTACAATGAGCAGTTCTTC.